Sequencing of this TCR beta chain was carried out in a study of T cell responses to AZD1222 COVID-19 vaccine. Produced via immunoSEQ multiplex PCR; TCRdb's table is partial and in-frame only. The data hold 150,000 to 160,000 clones, with more than 90% observed a single time. The study, taken as a whole, reports: Baseline seropositivity characterized only a handful of AZD1222 recipients. Scientists sampled the repertoires only once the peak T cell response had passed.

Concerning this clone: Its antigen is unknown.

Germline CDR1 DFQATT, CDR2 SNEGSKA (reference sequence). CDR3 length: 13 amino acids. V was trimmed by 3 bases and J by 4 bases, leaving 12 bases between them. The source is an adult who received the AZD1222 COVID-19 vaccine. The material sequenced was peripheral blood, taken 28 days after the second AZD1222 dose. This chain connects TRBV20-1 to TRBJ1-1; possibly TRBD1 for D (6 bases). This chain's CDR3 is CSASRGGGTEAFF. The CDR3 nucleotides are TGCAGTGCTAGTCGGGGAGGGGGCACTGAAGCTTTCTTT.